One sample yielded the 9 T cell receptor beta chains listed below, sequenced in a study of shared clonotypes between healthy human individuals. Clones were sequenced by immunoSEQ multiplex PCR, and TCRdb holds only the in-frame ones, with some missing. The sample has some 1 million clones, about 75% seen once. The sequenced sample was memory CD4+ T cells sorted from blood. Subset specified: CD45RA-negative fraction. The origin of the receptors is a man younger than 35 in good health.

Turning to this clone: With a much larger clone just one base away, this may be a read error. Distinct nucleotide sequences in the sample also encode this CDR3. The gene calls are TRBV5-4 and TRBJ1-2, with TRBD1 identical over 10 bases. The CDR3 totals 13 residues. CDR1 is SGHNT and CDR2 is YYREEE in the germline V gene (reference sequence). V was pared by 3 bases and J by 8 bases, with 4 bases of the junction left unmatched. This chain's CDR3 is CASSSGTGDGYTF. The CDR3 DNA reads as TGTGCCAGCAGCTCAGGGACAGGGGACGGCTACACCTTC.

The J gene is TRBJ2-3, the V gene TRBV4-2, with TRBD2 identical over 8 bases. The CDR3 sequence is 16 residues long. The ends lost 1 base at V and 1 base at J; junction bases unmatched: 4. The germline V gene encodes CDR1 LGHNA and CDR2 YNFKEQ. For the CDR3, the DNA is TGTGCCAGCAGCCAAGGTGGTAGCGGGGGCACAGATACGCAGTATTTT. It codes for CASSQGGSGGTDTQYF.

The rearrangement uses TRBV6-5 and TRBJ1-5, with unresolved D. CDR1 and CDR2 from the germline V gene are MNHEY and SVGAGI. The CDR3 totals 15 residues. V gave up 0 bases and J gave up 2 bases, with 8 bases separating them. Here the CDR3 DNA reads TGTGCCAGCAGTTACTCGATTAAGTGCAATCAGCCCCAGCATTTT. Translating it yields CASSYSIKCNQPQHF.

The chain couples TRBV6-5 to TRBJ2-1, with a possible D match to TRBD2 (5 bases). The CDR3 is made up of 16 amino acids. Germline V gives CDR1 MNHEY, CDR2 SVGAGI. The V end lost 0 bases, the J end lost 6 bases, and 15 bases lay between the germline ends. This chain's CDR3 is CASSYSLRQGGNEQFF. CDR3 in DNA: TGTGCCAGCAGTTACTCGTTGAGGCAAGGAGGCAATGAGCAGTTCTTC.

V usage is TRBV27 and J usage is TRBJ2-7; 12 positions match TRBD2. Losses at the gene ends were 7 bases for V and 6 bases for J; bases not matched to a gene: 16. CDR1 is MNHEY, CDR2 SMNVEV, per germline (reference sequence). The CDR3 runs to 17 residues. The CDR3: CASTFQSLGLAGIEQYF. For the CDR3, the DNA is TGTGCCAGCACCTTTCAGTCCCTAGGACTAGCGGGAATCGAGCAGTACTTC.

A remark on this clone: One junction end does not reproduce the germline sequence, and a read error may be involved. This chain uses TRBV7-7 with TRBJ2-1, with D tentatively TRBD2 (5 bases). Germline CDR1 is SSHAT and CDR2 is FNYEAQ (reference sequence). The CDR3 is 15 amino acids. CDR3 nucleotide sequence: TGTGCTAGCAGCTTAAAGGAGGCTTCCTACAATGAGCAGTTCTTC. Protein: CASSLKEASYNEQFF. The full variable domain, in which reference TRBV7-7 and TRBJ2-1 provide the parts outside the CDR3, is GAGVSQSPRYKVTKRGQDVTLRCDPISSHATLYWYQQALGQGPEFLTYFNYEAQPDKSGLPSDRFSAERPEGSISTLTIQRTEQRDSAMYRCASSLKEASYNEQFFGPGTRLTVL.

This clone has more than one count but fewer than ten. The rearrangement joins TRBV10-2 to TRBJ1-2, with 7 bases matching TRBD1. Germline lookup yields CDR1 WSHSY and CDR2 SAAADI. J was trimmed by 4 bases and V by 5 bases; bases with no gene match: 4. The CDR3 is 13 residues long. CDR3 nucleotide sequence: TGCGCCAGCAGTCGGGACAGTGCCTATGGCTACACCTTC. Translating it yields CASSRDSAYGYTF.

The rearrangement uses TRBV6-1 and TRBJ2-7; 12 nucleotides agree with TRBD2. V was clipped by 4 bases and J by 5 bases; unmatched bases: 9. CDR3 length: 16 amino acids. Germline values: CDR1 MNHNS, CDR2 SASEGT. The CDR3 region has the DNA TGTGCCAGCAGTGCCCGACTAGCGGGAGAAATCGACGAGCAGTACTTC. Its translation is CASSARLAGEIDEQYF.

The CDR3 sequence is CASSGGRGREQYF. CDR3 in DNA: TGTGCCAGCAGCGGCGGGAGGGGACGCGAGCAGTACTTC. The rearrangement links TRBV6-1 to TRBJ2-7; 9 bases fit TRBD2. V lost 6 bases, J lost 6 bases, and 6 bases stayed unmatched. This CDR3 spans 13 amino acids. CDR1 is MNHNS, CDR2 SASEGT, per germline.